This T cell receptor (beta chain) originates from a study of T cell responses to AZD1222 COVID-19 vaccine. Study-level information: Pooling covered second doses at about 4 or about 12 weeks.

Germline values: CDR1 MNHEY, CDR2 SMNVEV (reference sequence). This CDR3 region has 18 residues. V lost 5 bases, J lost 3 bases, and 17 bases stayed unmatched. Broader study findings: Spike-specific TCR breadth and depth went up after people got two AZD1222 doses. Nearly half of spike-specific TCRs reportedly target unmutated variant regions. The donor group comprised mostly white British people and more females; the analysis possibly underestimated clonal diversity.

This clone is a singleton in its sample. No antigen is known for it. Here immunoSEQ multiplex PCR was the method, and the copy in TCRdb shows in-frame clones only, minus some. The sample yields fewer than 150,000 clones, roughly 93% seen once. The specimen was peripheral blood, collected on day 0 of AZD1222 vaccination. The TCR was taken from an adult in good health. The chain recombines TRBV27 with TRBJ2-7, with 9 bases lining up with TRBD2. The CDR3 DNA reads TGTGCCAGCAGTCCCCAGCTCCCGGGAGGCGGGAGGGGCTACGAGCAGTACTTC. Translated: CASSPQLPGGGRGYEQYF.